This TCR beta chain was captured in a study of response to subunit inactivated influenza vaccine. Study-level findings and limits: Authors suggested each seasonal flu vaccination may recruit only limited numbers of new T cells.

TCRdb recomputed calls from the RT-PCR reads with MiXCR, one row per CDR3 protein. The repertoire holds around 750,000 distinct CDR3 sequences, with about 20% as singletons. This CDR3 region has 15 residues. Trimming cost V 3 bases and J 11 bases, with 20 bases left between them. Germline loops: CDR1 DFQATT, CDR2 SNEGSKA (reference sequence). Note on this clonotype: Its antigen is unidentified.

The origin of this receptor is a middle-aged man who received an inactivated influenza vaccine. The rearrangement uses TRBV20-1 and TRBJ1-6; D call uncertain. The source was PBMCs from blood, collected less than 6 days after vaccination. Here the CDR3 DNA reads TGCAGTGCTAGGCGTGGCCGTCTCTTGGATGCACCCCTCCACTTT. It codes for CSARRGRLLDAPLHF.